This section outlines one TCR beta chain sequence together with its context. The sample comes from a study of blood T cell repertoires in COVID-19. The overall study: Acute-phase and convalescent COVID-19 samples originated in the United States, Italy and Spain. Nucleic acid was either cDNA or gDNA, and it came from T cells, B-cell-depleted T cells, or PBMCs.

The CDR3 runs to 16 residues. Germline V gene lookup returns CDR1 SGHRS and CDR2 YFSETQ. V shed 0 bases and J shed 0 bases, with 11 bases lying between them. As processed by the authors: How many nucleated cells were present was estimated from reference gene primer amplification. TCRdb keeps only in-frame clones here, not all; method: immunoSEQ multiplex PCR. The V and J calls and clone size were taken over from that table, and D and trimming were inferred from the DNA. The data contain 90,000 to 120,000 clones, 90% to 95% of them seen just once; the ten biggest clones take up over 0.95%. Sequencing was carried out using peripheral blood. This clonotype was obtained from a man aged 55 to 70 with acute or convalescent COVID-19. V is TRBV5-1 and J is TRBJ2-3; D gene unclear. The CDR3 DNA is TGCGCCAGCAGCTTGGTTTTCGCCCAGAGCACAGATACGCAGTATTTT. This sequence encodes CASSLVFAQSTDTQYF.